What follows are 24 T cell receptor beta chains derived from one specimen sequenced in a study of T cells in tumors after PD-1 blockade. The repertoire was sequenced with immunoSEQ multiplex PCR; TCRdb's copy has only in-frame clones and lacks some. The profile shows about 47,000 clones, more than 75% of them singletons. The starting material was PBMCs, obtained before anti-PD-1 treatment. These TCRs come from a human donor with basal cell carcinoma.

As regards this clone: Within the sample, other DNA sequences also encode this same CDR3. The rearrangement uses TRBV5-6 and TRBJ2-5, with D possibly TRBD2 on 5 matching bases. This CDR3 is 13 amino acids long. V was clipped by 1 base and J by 4 bases, with 8 bases between them. The germline gives CDR1 SGHDT, CDR2 YYEEEE. CDR3 sequence reads: CASSLRSGETQYF. The CDR3 DNA reads as TGTGCCAGCAGCTTGCGCAGCGGAGAGACCCAGTACTTC.

The CDR3 spells CASSEPRTGHYEQYF. The CDR3 DNA follows: TGTGCCAGCAGTGAGCCCAGGACAGGACACTACGAGCAGTACTTC. This chain uses TRBV6-1 with TRBJ2-7; 7 bases fit TRBD1. Losses at the gene ends were 3 bases for V and 3 bases for J; bases not matched to a gene: 8. Germline loops: CDR1 MNHNS, CDR2 SASEGT. This CDR3 has 15 residues.

The table lists this clone with a count of one. V is TRBV28 and J is TRBJ2-1; D possibly matches TRBD1 or TRBD2 (6 bases each). Germline values: CDR1 MDHEN, CDR2 SYDVKM. The length of the CDR3 is 14 residues. Trimming stripped 2 bases from V and 6 bases from J, with 11 bases between. The CDR3, as DNA: TGTGCCAGCAGTTTAGCGGGACAATTCAATGAGCAGTTCTTC. This encodes CASSLAGQFNEQFF.

The CDR3 DNA reads TGTGCCAGCAGTTACTCGCGGGGGGGCAGCAACACTGAAGCTTTCTTT. This gives the protein CASSYSRGGSNTEAFF. J is TRBJ1-1 and V is TRBV6-5; perhaps TRBD1 as D (6 bases). V was cut by 0 bases and J by 2 bases, with 13 bases left in between. CDR1 MNHEY and CDR2 SVGAGI come from the germline V gene. The CDR3 has 16 amino acids.

The chain links TRBV5-5 to TRBJ2-7; TRBD2 is a possible D gene (5 bases). This CDR3 spans 14 amino acids. Germline assignment: CDR1 SGHKS and CDR2 YYEKEE (reference sequence). The V gene lost 2 bases and the J gene lost 4 bases, with 13 bases spanning the gap. The CDR3 is CASSLVASRYEQYF. CDR3 nucleotides: TGTGCCAGCAGCTTAGTTGCTAGCCGGTACGAGCAGTACTTC.

The V and J genes are TRBV7-3 and TRBJ2-1, with D perhaps matching TRBD1 or TRBD2 (6 bases each). The ends were cut back, 5 bases at V and 7 bases at J, with 15 bases in the middle. CDR3 size: 14 residues. Germline V gives CDR1 SGHTA, CDR2 FQGTGA. CDR3 coding DNA: TGTGCCAGCAGCGCCGGGGGCCCGCTTAATGAGCAGTTCTTC. Encoded protein: CASSAGGPLNEQFF.

In its sample, this clone was seen once. The V call is TRBV5-5, the J call TRBJ2-7, with 11 nucleotides matching TRBD1. The junction had 6 bases not matched to a gene; V was cut back by 0 bases and J by 1 base. Germline CDR1 and CDR2: SGHKS and YYEKEE (reference sequence). This CDR3 region has 17 residues. CDR3 DNA sequence: TGTGCCAGCAGCTTGGTGGTAAGGGACAGGGGGTCCTACGAGCAGTACTTC. This translates into CASSLVVRDRGSYEQYF. The full variable domain, its missing parts supplied by reference TRBV5-5 and TRBJ2-7, is DAGVTQSPTHLIKTRGQQVTLRCSPISGHKSVSWYQQVLGQGPQFIFQYYEKEERGRGNFPDRFSARQFPNYSSELNVNALLLGDSALYLCASSLVVRDRGSYEQYFGPGTRLTVT.

The CDR3 nucleotides are TGTGCCAGCAGACCGACTAGCGGGAGTACCCACGAGCAGTACTTC. This translates into CASRPTSGSTHEQYF. The chain employs TRBV6-4 and TRBJ2-7; 12 nucleotides agree with TRBD2. V lost 6 bases, J lost 5 bases, and 8 bases stayed unmatched. The CDR3 has 15 residues. Germline V gene sequence: CDR1 MRHNA, CDR2 SNTAGT.

This clone occurred once. V gene TRBV18 combines with J gene TRBJ1-1; the D gene is possibly TRBD1 (5 bases). From germline, CDR1 is KGHSH and CDR2 LQKENI. V was pared by 3 bases and J by 3 bases, with 11 bases between. The CDR3 has 14 amino acids. CDR3 loop: CASSPGLGDTEAFF. CDR3 DNA sequence: TGTGCCAGCTCACCGGGCCTGGGGGACACTGAAGCTTTCTTT.

The sample holds a few counts of this clone. The chain links TRBV30 to TRBJ1-2; the match to TRBD1 covers 9 bases. After removal of 0 bases from V and 8 bases from J, the junction contained 16 bases not matched to a gene. The CDR3 has 17 amino acids. Germline values: CDR1 GTSNPN, CDR2 SVGIG (reference sequence). As DNA, the CDR3 is TGTGCCTGGAGTGTTGGGGGGACAGGGTTTAACTCATGGGGCTACACCTTC. Amino acid sequence: CAWSVGGTGFNSWGYTF.

The chain links TRBV6-2 or TRBV6-3 to TRBJ1-5; 10 bases are shared with TRBD1. Germline-derived CDR1 and CDR2 are MNHEY and SVGEGT. The CDR3 runs 16 residues. J gave up 6 bases and V 4 bases, and 9 bases lay outside the gene matches. The CDR3, as DNA: TGTGCCAGCAGTTCCTCCTCGACAGGGGGCGTTCAGCCCCAGCATTTT. This gives the protein CASSSSSTGGVQPQHF.

CDR3 bases: TGTGCCAGCAGCGAAAAAGGGGGTCATGGCTACACCTTC. It encodes CASSEKGGHGYTF. The chain is built from TRBV2 and TRBJ1-2, with D possibly matching TRBD1 (6 bases). The CDR3 consists of 13 residues. The V end lost 6 bases, the J end lost 6 bases, and 14 bases lay between the germline ends. Per germline, CDR1 SNHLY and CDR2 FYNNEI.

V gene TRBV29-1 combines with J gene TRBJ2-5; tentatively, D is TRBD1 or TRBD2 (5 bases each). V lost 4 bases to trimming and J lost 4 bases, with 10 bases between them. The V gene's germline CDR1 is SQVTM and CDR2 ANQGSEA. The CDR3 is 12 residues long. The chain's CDR3 is CSVGGVGETQYF. In DNA form, the CDR3 reads TGCAGCGTTGGAGGGGTGGGAGAGACCCAGTACTTC.

This chain links TRBV3-1 (or the pseudogene TRBV3-2) with TRBJ1-6, with D possibly being TRBD1 (6 bases). The CDR3 covers 17 residues. The germline gives CDR1 LGHDT, CDR2 YNNKEL (reference sequence). V lost 1 base and J lost 4, with 14 bases in between. For the CDR3, the DNA is TGTGCCAGCAGCCAAGGTCAGGGGTTTAATTATAATTCACCCCTCCACTTT. This gives the protein CASSQGQGFNYNSPLHF.

The V call is TRBV2, the J call TRBJ2-7; no reliable D call. The CDR3 sequence is 14 residues long. From germline, CDR1 is SNHLY and CDR2 FYNNEI. V was pared by 3 bases and J by 2 bases, with 11 bases between. CDR3 amino acids: CASSDREWPYEQYF. As DNA, the CDR3 is TGTGCCAGCAGTGATAGGGAATGGCCCTACGAGCAGTACTTC.

The J gene is TRBJ1-1, the V gene TRBV11-2, with TRBD1 matching 9 bases. Germline-derived CDR1 and CDR2 are SGHAT and FQNNGV. The ends lost 0 bases at V and 3 bases at J; junction bases unmatched: 11. The CDR3 has 18 residues. The CDR3 DNA follows: TGTGCCAGCAGCTTAGATCGGGGACAGGGTATCTTGTACACTGAAGCTTTCTTT. Translated, it gives CASSLDRGQGILYTEAFF.

The chain couples TRBV7-3 to TRBJ1-1, with TRBD1 as a possible D gene (6 bases). The germline V and J ends were trimmed by 1 base and 11 bases, with 14 bases remaining between them. The CDR3 has 13 amino acids. The germline V gene has CDR1 SGHTA and CDR2 FQGTGA. CDR3 sequence: CASSLRGQSRAFF. The CDR3 region has the DNA TGTGCCAGCAGCTTAAGAGGACAGAGTCGTGCTTTCTTT.

The chain uses TRBV4-1 and TRBJ1-5; 8 bases map to TRBD1. Germline-derived CDR1 and CDR2 are MGHRA and YSYEKL. The CDR3 is 16 residues long. After removal of 1 base from V and 6 bases from J, the junction contained 8 bases not matched to a gene. The CDR3 DNA sequence: TGCGCCAGCAGCCAAGGAGCTGCCAGGGGGCCTCAGCCCCAGCATTTT. It yields the protein CASSQGAARGPQPQHF.

The rearrangement joins TRBV25-1 to TRBJ1-1, with 7 bases lining up with TRBD1. The CDR3 covers 13 residues. V dropped 2 bases and J dropped 8; count of bases not matched to a gene: 5. From germline, CDR1 is MGHDK and CDR2 SYGVNS. In DNA form, the CDR3 reads TGTGCCAGCAGTGAACCAGGGGGGCCGGAAGCTTTCTTT. It codes for CASSEPGGPEAFF.

The J gene is TRBJ2-4, the V gene TRBV12-1. TRBV12-1 is a pseudogene. The CDR3 spans 16 residues. CDR3 loop: CASSLGDHLAKNIQYF. DNA for the CDR3: TGTGCCAGCAGCTTGGGGGACCACTTAGCCAAAAACATTCAGTACTTC.

The chain is built from TRBV9 and TRBJ1-6; no firm D call. CDR1 is SGDLS, CDR2 YYNGEE, per germline. The V gene lost 3 bases and the J gene lost 9 bases, with 10 bases spanning the gap. The CDR3 contains 13 residues. The CDR3 spells CASSAQEASPLHF. In DNA, the CDR3 is TGTGCCAGCAGCGCCCAGGAGGCTTCACCCCTCCACTTT.

The chain uses TRBV27 and TRBJ1-6, with D possibly being TRBD1 (5 bases). The CDR3 has 14 residues. V was clipped by 5 bases and J by 5 bases, with 10 bases between them. Germline lookup yields CDR1 MNHEY and CDR2 SMNVEV (reference sequence). The CDR3 reads CASSPRQNNSPLHF. The CDR3 region has the DNA TGTGCCAGCAGTCCCCGACAGAATAATTCACCCCTCCACTTT.

The chain links TRBV6-6 to TRBJ1-5; perhaps TRBD1 as D (6 bases). Germline V CDR1 and CDR2: MNHNY, SVGAGI (reference sequence). The CDR3 is 16 amino acids. Trimming cost V 5 bases and J 4 bases, with 18 bases left between them. The DNA for the CDR3 is TGTGCCAGCAGTCGAGGGGCGGACAGAGATAATCAGCCCCAGCATTTT. Translated, it gives CASSRGADRDNQPQHF.

With respect to this clone: Germline and junction disagree at one end, which may indicate a read error. The chain joins TRBV20-1 to TRBJ1-2; 9 nucleotides agree with TRBD1. The CDR3 length is 11 residues. Germline-derived CDR1 and CDR2 are DFQATT and SNEGSKA (reference sequence). The CDR3 DNA is TGCAGTGTACAGGGGGCACCTACATTCTCCTTC. Protein sequence: CSVQGAPTFSF.